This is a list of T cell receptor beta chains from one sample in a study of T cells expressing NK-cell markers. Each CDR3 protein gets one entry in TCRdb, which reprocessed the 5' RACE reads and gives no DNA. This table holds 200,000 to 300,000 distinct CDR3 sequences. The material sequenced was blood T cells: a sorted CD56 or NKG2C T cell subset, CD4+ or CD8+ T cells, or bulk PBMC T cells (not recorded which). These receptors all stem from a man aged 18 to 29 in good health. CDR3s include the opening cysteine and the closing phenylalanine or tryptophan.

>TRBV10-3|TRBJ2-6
CAAGQESSGANVLTF
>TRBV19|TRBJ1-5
CASSTAESGYQPQHF
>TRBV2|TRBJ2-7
CASAPAGNEQYF
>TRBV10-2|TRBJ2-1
CASTLAGGPGNEQFF
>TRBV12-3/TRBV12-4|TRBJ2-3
CASSPPWGQGEPDTQYF
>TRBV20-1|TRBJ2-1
CSAITGTSGRINEQFF
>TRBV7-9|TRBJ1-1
CASSLGMAFEAFF
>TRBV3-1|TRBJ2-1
CASSQVRSSYNEQFF
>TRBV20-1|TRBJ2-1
CSANRIAGAGDEQFF
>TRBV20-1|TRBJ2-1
CSAAGFASGRDNEQFF
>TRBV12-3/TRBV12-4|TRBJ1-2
CASSLQGEGYGYTF
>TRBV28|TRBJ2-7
CASSPPTTYEQYF
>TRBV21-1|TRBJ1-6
CASSSGQVLSSPLHF
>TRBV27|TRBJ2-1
CASSLSGASYNEQFF
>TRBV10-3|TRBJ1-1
CAIRGDASNTEAFF
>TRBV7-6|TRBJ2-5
CASSLEYGGRNKETQYF
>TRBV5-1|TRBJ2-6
CASSLAETAGANVLTF
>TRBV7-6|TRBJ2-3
CASSLGRAGPNKAQYF
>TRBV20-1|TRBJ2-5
CSAHTGTEQETQYF
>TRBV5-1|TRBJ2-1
CASSFSGTNNEQFF
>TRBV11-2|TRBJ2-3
CASRPPGRDTQYF
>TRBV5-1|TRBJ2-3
CASRLGQGIPDTQYF
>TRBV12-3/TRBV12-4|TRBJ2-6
CASSPQGGPGANVLTF
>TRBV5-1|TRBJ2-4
CASSLESGKNIQYF
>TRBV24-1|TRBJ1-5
CATSDGTGSNQPQHF